Listed here is a single T cell receptor beta chain. What it recognizes is unknown. These data belong to a study of response to subunit inactivated influenza vaccine. MiXCR was run by TCRdb on the RT-PCR reads, yielding one entry per CDR3 protein. The table lists 450,000 to 550,000 distinct CDR3 sequences, roughly 25% of them singletons. Notes on the study in general: It was the authors' suggestion that each seasonal influenza vaccination recruits few new T cells.

In germline, CDR1 is DFQATT, CDR2 SNEGSKA (reference sequence). This CDR3 comprises 15 residues. Trimming at V came to 2 bases and at J to 5 bases, leaving 11 bases not matched to a gene. This clonotype originated in a man between 50 and 59 years old who received an inactivated influenza vaccine. V is TRBV20-1 and J is TRBJ2-7; 8 positions match TRBD1. Sequenced here: CD4+ T cells sorted from PBMCs, sampled roughly 5 days after vaccination. The CDR3 protein is CSARLRTGLSNEQYF. The CDR3 bases are TGCAGTGCTAGACTCAGGACAGGGTTGTCGAACGAGCAGTACTTC.